This TCR beta chain was observed in a study of beta chain features in type 1 diabetes. General observations from the study: All four CD4+ subsets from Type 1 diabetes patients carried moderately but significantly shorter TCRB CDR3s.

Sequenced material consisted of expressed TCRB transcripts (all of the isolated RNA was reverse transcribed). TCRdb keeps only in-frame clones here, not all; method: immunoSEQ multiplex PCR. The table has 160,000 or so clones, 7.5% to 9.5% seen once; the top ten hold more than 0.5%. Germline loops: CDR1 MGHRA, CDR2 YSYEKL. With 7 bases clipped from V and 6 bases from J, the junction kept 7 bases outside the gene matches. This CDR3 spans 14 amino acids. As to this clone: Its specificity is not known.

The origin of this receptor is a woman under 30 with type 1 diabetes. Sequencing was performed on central memory CD4+ T cells from blood. V and J are TRBV4-1 and TRBJ2-3, with 10 bases aligning to TRBD2. The CDR3 sequence is CASKASGSSDTQYF. The CDR3 DNA reads as TGCGCCAGCAAGGCTAGCGGGAGCTCGGATACGCAGTATTTT.